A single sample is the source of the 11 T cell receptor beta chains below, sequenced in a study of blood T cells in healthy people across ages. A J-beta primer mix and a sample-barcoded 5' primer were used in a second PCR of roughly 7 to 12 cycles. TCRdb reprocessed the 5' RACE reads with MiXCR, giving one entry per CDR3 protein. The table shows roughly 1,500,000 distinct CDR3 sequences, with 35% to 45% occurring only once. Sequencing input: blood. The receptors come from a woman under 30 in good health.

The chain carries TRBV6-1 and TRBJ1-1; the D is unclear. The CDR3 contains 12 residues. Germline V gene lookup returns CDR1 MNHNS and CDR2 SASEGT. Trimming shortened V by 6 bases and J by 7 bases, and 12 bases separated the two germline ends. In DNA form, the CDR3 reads TGTGCCAGCAGGCGGGATGCGGGTGAAGCTTTCTTT. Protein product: CASRRDAGEAFF.

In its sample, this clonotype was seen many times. The CDR3 reads CASSLDRVPYEQYF. DNA of the CDR3: TGTGCCAGCAGCCTTGACAGGGTCCCCTACGAGCAGTACTTC. The V call is TRBV9, the J call TRBJ2-7; 7 bases agree with TRBD1. Germline V CDR1 and CDR2: SGDLS, YYNGEE. The CDR3 length is 14 residues. Trimming removed 4 bases from V and 2 bases from J; junction bases left unmatched: 6.

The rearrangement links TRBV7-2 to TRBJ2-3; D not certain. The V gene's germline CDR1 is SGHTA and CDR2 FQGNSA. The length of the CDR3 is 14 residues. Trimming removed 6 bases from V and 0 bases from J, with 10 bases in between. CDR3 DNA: TGTGCCAGCAGAACCCACCTTAGCACAGATACGCAGTATTTT. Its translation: CASRTHLSTDTQYF. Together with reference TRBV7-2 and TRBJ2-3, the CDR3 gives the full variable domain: GAGVSQSPSNKVTEKGKDVELRCDPISGHTALYWYRQSLGQGLEFLIYFQGNSAPDKSGLPSDRFSAERTGGSVSTLTIQRTQQEDSAVYLCASRTHLSTDTQYFGPGTRLTVL.

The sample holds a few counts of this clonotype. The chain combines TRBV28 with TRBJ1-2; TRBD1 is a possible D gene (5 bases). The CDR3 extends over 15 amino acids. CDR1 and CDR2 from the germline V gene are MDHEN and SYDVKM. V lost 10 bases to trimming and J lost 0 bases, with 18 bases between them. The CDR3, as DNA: TGTGCCACTCATACGGCAGGGCTTTCTAACTATGGCTACACCTTC. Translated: CATHTAGLSNYGYTF.

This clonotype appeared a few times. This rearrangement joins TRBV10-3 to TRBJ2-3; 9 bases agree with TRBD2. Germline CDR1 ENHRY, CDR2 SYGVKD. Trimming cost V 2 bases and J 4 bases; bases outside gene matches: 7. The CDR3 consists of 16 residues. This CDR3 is CAISEPGTSPPDTQYF. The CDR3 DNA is TGTGCCATCAGTGAGCCGGGGACTAGCCCTCCAGATACGCAGTATTTT.

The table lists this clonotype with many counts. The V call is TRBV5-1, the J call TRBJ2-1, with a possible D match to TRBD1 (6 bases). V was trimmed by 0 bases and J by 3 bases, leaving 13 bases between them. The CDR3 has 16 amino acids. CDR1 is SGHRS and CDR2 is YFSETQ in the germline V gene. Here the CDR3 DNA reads TGCGCCAGCAGCTTGGGAACGGGACACTACTACAATGAGCAGTTCTTC. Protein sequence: CASSLGTGHYYNEQFF.

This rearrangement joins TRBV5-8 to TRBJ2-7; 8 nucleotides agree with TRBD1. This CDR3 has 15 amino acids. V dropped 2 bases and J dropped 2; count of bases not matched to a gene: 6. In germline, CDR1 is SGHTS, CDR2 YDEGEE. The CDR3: CASSFRGLRTYEQYF. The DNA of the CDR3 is TGTGCCAGCAGCTTCAGGGGGCTTCGTACCTACGAGCAGTACTTC.

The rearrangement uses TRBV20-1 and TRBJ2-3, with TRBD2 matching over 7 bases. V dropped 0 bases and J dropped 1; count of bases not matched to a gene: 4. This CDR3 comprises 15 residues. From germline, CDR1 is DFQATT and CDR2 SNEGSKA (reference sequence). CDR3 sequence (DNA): TGCAGTGCTAGAGATACTAGCGAGGGCACAGATACGCAGTATTTT. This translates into CSARDTSEGTDTQYF.

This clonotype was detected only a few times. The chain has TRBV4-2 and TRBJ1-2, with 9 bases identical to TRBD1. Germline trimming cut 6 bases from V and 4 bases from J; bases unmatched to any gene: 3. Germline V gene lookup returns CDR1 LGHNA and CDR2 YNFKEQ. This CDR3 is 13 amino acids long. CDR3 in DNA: TGTGCCAGCAGGGCGACAGGGGGCTATGGCTACACCTTC. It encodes CASRATGGYGYTF.

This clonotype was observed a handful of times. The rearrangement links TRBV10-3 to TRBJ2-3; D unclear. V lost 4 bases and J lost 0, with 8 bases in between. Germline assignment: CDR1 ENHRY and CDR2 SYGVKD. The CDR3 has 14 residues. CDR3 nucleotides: TGTGCCATCAGTGCCTTCTCTAGCACAGATACGCAGTATTTT. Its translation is CAISAFSSTDTQYF.

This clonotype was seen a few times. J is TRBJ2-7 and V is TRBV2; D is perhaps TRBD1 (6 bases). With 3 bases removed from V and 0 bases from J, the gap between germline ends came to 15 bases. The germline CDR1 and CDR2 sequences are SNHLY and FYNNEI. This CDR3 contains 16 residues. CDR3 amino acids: CASSERDIGRSYEQYF. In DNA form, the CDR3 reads TGTGCCAGCAGTGAGAGGGACATCGGTCGCTCCTACGAGCAGTACTTC.